This T cell receptor beta chain was sequenced in a study of T cell repertoires in cytomegalovirus infection. The V segment lost 6 bases and the J segment 6 bases; nucleotides outside the gene matches: 8. Germline V lookup: CDR1 LNHDA, CDR2 SQIVND (reference sequence). The CDR3 consists of 14 residues. Points from the study as a whole: Within the response measured ex vivo, HLA-C-restricted CMV-specific TCR beta clonotypes were dominant.

On this clonotype itself: Its antigen is unidentified.

MiXCR, run by TCRdb on the reads, gives a single entry per CDR3 protein. In the table there are hundreds of thousands of distinct CDR3 sequences, just under 30% of which are singletons. This TCR came from a human donor in good health (CMV status not recorded). Some clones in this sample may be carry-over from other donors' samples. This sample comprised cultured PBMCs, obtained from culture after CMV antigen stimulation. V is TRBV19 and J is TRBJ1-1; 9 bases align to TRBD1. The CDR3 DNA is TGTGCCAGTAGAGCCCCGGGACAGGGCGCTGAAGCTTTCTTT. Encoded protein: CASRAPGQGAEAFF.